The 9 T cell receptor beta chains below were found in one sample sequenced in a study of cytomegalovirus exposure and HLA in healthy donors. The PCR had 60 Vbeta and 13 Jbeta primers. TCRdb's table, derived via immunoSEQ multiplex PCR, lists solely in-frame clones and lacks some. The sample shows about 65,000 clones, around 62% of them seen only once. The specimen was PBMCs. These receptor sequences come from a man between 25 and 39 years old in good health and CMV-seronegative.

V is TRBV7-2 and J is TRBJ2-3, with D tentatively TRBD1 (6 bases). Germline V gene data show CDR1 as SGHTA and CDR2 as FQGNSA. Trimming took 5 bases from V and 3 from J, leaving 12 bases between them. The CDR3 totals 14 residues. CDR3 region: CASSPGQLTDTQYF. CDR3 sequence (DNA): TGTGCCAGCAGCCCCGGACAGCTAACAGATACGCAGTATTTT.

This clone was counted a few times. The chain uses TRBV9 and TRBJ2-7; D is perhaps TRBD1 (5 bases). The germline V and J ends were trimmed by 2 bases and 6 bases, with 18 bases remaining between them. The CDR3 runs 15 residues. Looked up from germline, CDR1 is SGDLS and CDR2 is YYNGEE. In DNA, the CDR3 is TGTGCCAGCAGCGTTATTAGAGACCAGGGTAGCGAGCAGTACTTC. Residues: CASSVIRDQGSEQYF.

This chain uses TRBV2 with TRBJ1-1; D is unresolved. From germline, CDR1 is SNHLY and CDR2 FYNNEI. Deletions cut 4 bases from V and 3 bases from J, with 15 bases between. This CDR3 region has 15 residues. The CDR3 sequence: CASSGIGSGDTEAFF. The CDR3, as DNA: TGTGCCAGCAGTGGCATTGGGTCCGGGGACACTGAAGCTTTCTTT.

This clone was counted between two and nine times. V is TRBV6-5 and J is TRBJ1-1, with 7 bases aligning to TRBD1. Per germline, CDR1 MNHEY and CDR2 SVGAGI. J was trimmed by 7 bases and V by 5 bases; bases with no gene match: 7. This CDR3 comprises 13 residues. The DNA for the CDR3 is TGTGCCAGCAGTCGACAGGGAAGAAGTGAAGCTTTCTTT. It codes for CASSRQGRSEAFF.

This chain uses TRBV5-4 with TRBJ2-7; tentatively, D is TRBD1 (5 bases). The germline gives CDR1 SGHNT, CDR2 YYREEE (reference sequence). CDR3 length: 13 residues. V shed 0 bases and J shed 3 bases, with 7 bases lying between them. The CDR3 sequence is CASSLGQHYEQYF. CDR3 nucleotides: TGTGCCAGCAGCTTGGGACAGCACTACGAGCAGTACTTC.

This rearrangement joins TRBV4-2 to TRBJ2-5, with TRBD2 matching 8 bases. The J segment lost 1 base and the V segment lost 1 base, leaving 11 bases of the junction unmatched. This CDR3 region has 18 residues. Per the germline V gene, CDR1 is LGHNA and CDR2 is YNFKEQ. Here the CDR3 DNA reads TGTGCCAGCAGCCAAGGCTTGCCGGGACTAGGGGTCCAAGAGACCCAGTACTTC. It encodes CASSQGLPGLGVQETQYF.

The CDR3 nucleotides are TGTGCCAGCAGGCTGACAGAGGACAATGAGCAGTTCTTC. It codes for CASRLTEDNEQFF. The chain combines TRBV6-6 with TRBJ2-1, with D maybe TRBD1 (5 bases). The germline V gene has CDR1 MNHNY and CDR2 SVGAGI (reference sequence). This CDR3 spans 13 amino acids. Trimming removed 6 bases at V and 5 bases at J, with 11 bases between.

This rearrangement joins TRBV6-5 to TRBJ1-2; no definite D call. V lost 5 bases, J lost 2 bases, and 9 bases lay in between. Germline loops: CDR1 MNHEY, CDR2 SVGAGI. This CDR3 has 13 amino acids. The CDR3 region is CASSPPGNYGYTF. In nucleotides, the CDR3 is TGTGCCAGCAGTCCCCCGGGGAACTATGGCTACACCTTC.

The chain has TRBV30 and TRBJ1-2; TRBD1 is a possible D gene (5 bases). Germline V gene lookup returns CDR1 GTSNPN and CDR2 SVGIG (reference sequence). The CDR3 loop spans 14 amino acids. Trimming pared 2 bases from V and 3 bases from J, leaving 13 bases between. The CDR3 protein is CAWSRGDADYGYTF. In DNA, the CDR3 is TGTGCCTGGAGTCGGGGGGACGCGGACTATGGCTACACCTTC.